This is a list of T cell receptor beta chains from one sample in a study of T-cell reconstitution after alpha-beta-depleted transplantation in children. TCRdb recomputed calls from the PCR reads with MiXCR, one row per CDR3 protein. The sample records 420,000 or so distinct CDR3 sequences, 9.5% to 13% being singletons. Material: PBMCs from the stem cell graft donor, obtained from the stem cell graft. All receptors come from a human donor who donated a stem cell graft to a child with acute myeloid leukemia. Each CDR3 is given with its conserved first and last residue. A D gene is named only where the DNA matches it firmly. Clone size, where shown, is once, few, many, or a class for clones that have expanded.

J gene: TRBJ1-3
D gene: .
clone size: .
V gene: TRBV7-9
CDR3 protein: CASSHRQLLGNTIYF
CDR3 DNA: TGTGCCAGCAGCCACCGCCAGCTTTTAGGAAACACCATATATTTT

J gene: TRBJ2-2
D gene: TRBD2
clone size: few
V gene: TRBV10-3
CDR3 protein: CAISGGTSGLANTGELFF
CDR3 DNA: TGTGCCATCAGTGGTGGGACTAGCGGTCTCGCGAACACCGGGGAGCTGTTTTTT

J gene: TRBJ1-4
D gene: .
clone size: few
V gene: TRBV20-1
CDR3 protein: CSAREGVTSANEKLFF
CDR3 DNA: TGCAGTGCTAGAGAAGGGGTTACGTCTGCTAATGAAAAACTGTTTTTT

J gene: TRBJ2-2
D gene: TRBD1
clone size: .
V gene: TRBV5-4
CDR3 protein: CACRTGGVGTGELFF
CDR3 DNA: TGTGCCTGCCGGACAGGGGGCGTAGGAACCGGGGAGCTGTTTTTT

J gene: TRBJ2-7
D gene: TRBD1
clone size: few
V gene: TRBV10-3
CDR3 protein: CATLGQGSYEQYF
CDR3 DNA: TGTGCCACCCTCGGACAGGGGTCCTACGAGCAGTACTTC

J gene: TRBJ1-6
D gene: TRBD1
clone size: few
V gene: TRBV12-3/TRBV12-4
CDR3 protein: CASSFTWKTGNNSPLHF
CDR3 DNA: TGTGCCAGCAGTTTCACGTGGAAGACAGGGAATAATTCACCCCTCCACTTT

J gene: TRBJ2-2
D gene: TRBD1
clone size: .
V gene: TRBV29-1
CDR3 protein: CSVEDRGQGPGELFF
CDR3 DNA: TGCAGCGTTGAAGATCGGGGACAGGGGCCCGGGGAGCTGTTTTTT

J gene: TRBJ2-1
D gene: .
clone size: many
V gene: TRBV7-2
CDR3 protein: CASSLVQGLYEQFF
CDR3 DNA: TGTGCCAGCAGCTTAGTGCAGGGGCTATATGAGCAGTTCTTC

J gene: TRBJ2-3
D gene: TRBD1
clone size: .
V gene: TRBV10-1
CDR3 protein: CASSASGQVLWDTQYF
CDR3 DNA: TGCGCCAGCAGTGCTTCGGGACAGGTCCTTTGGGATACGCAGTATTTT

J gene: TRBJ1-4
D gene: .
clone size: .
V gene: TRBV15
CDR3 protein: CATSRGNEKLFF
CDR3 DNA: TGTGCCACCAGTCGGGGTAATGAAAAACTGTTTTTT

J gene: TRBJ1-5
D gene: TRBD1
clone size: .
V gene: TRBV20-1
CDR3 protein: CSAREGTGSYQPQHF
CDR3 DNA: TGCAGTGCTAGAGAGGGGACAGGCTCCTATCAGCCCCAGCATTTT

J gene: TRBJ2-1
D gene: TRBD2
clone size: .
V gene: TRBV7-2
CDR3 protein: CASSFQAGEVFF
CDR3 DNA: TGTGCCAGCAGCTTTCAGGCGGGAGAGGTGTTCTTC

J gene: TRBJ2-2
D gene: .
clone size: many
V gene: TRBV27
CDR3 protein: CASSSRDTGELFF
CDR3 DNA: TGTGCCAGCAGTTCTAGGGACACCGGGGAGCTGTTTTTT

J gene: TRBJ2-3
D gene: .
clone size: few
V gene: TRBV18
CDR3 protein: CASSPQQRSTDTQYF
CDR3 DNA: TGTGCCAGCTCACCCCAGCAACGAAGCACAGATACGCAGTATTTT

J gene: TRBJ1-4
D gene: .
clone size: few
V gene: TRBV20-1
CDR3 protein: CSGLGETNEKLFF
CDR3 DNA: TGCAGTGGGCTAGGGGAGACTAATGAAAAACTGTTTTTT

J gene: TRBJ2-4
D gene: TRBD1
clone size: .
V gene: TRBV9
CDR3 protein: CASSPRQGVEAKNIQYF
CDR3 DNA: TGTGCCAGCAGCCCACGACAGGGGGTGGAAGCCAAAAACATTCAGTACTTC

J gene: TRBJ2-1
D gene: .
clone size: .
V gene: TRBV24-1
CDR3 protein: CATQGSRNEQFF
CDR3 DNA: TGTGCCACACAGGGTTCTAGGAATGAGCAGTTCTTC

J gene: TRBJ2-7
D gene: TRBD2
clone size: many
V gene: TRBV27
CDR3 protein: CASSLTSGRVLEQYF
CDR3 DNA: TGTGCCAGCAGTCTGACTAGCGGGAGGGTCTTGGAGCAGTACTTC

J gene: TRBJ2-5
D gene: TRBD2
clone size: few
V gene: TRBV12-3/TRBV12-4
CDR3 protein: CASSTGLAGGAETQYF
CDR3 DNA: TGTGCCAGCAGTACGGGACTAGCGGGGGGCGCTGAGACCCAGTACTTC

J gene: TRBJ2-7
D gene: TRBD1
clone size: .
V gene: TRBV7-2
CDR3 protein: CASSFDRGRVYEQYF
CDR3 DNA: TGTGCCAGCAGCTTTGACAGGGGGCGCGTCTACGAGCAGTACTTC